These 30 T cell receptor beta chains came from one sample sequenced in a study of blood T cell repertoires in COVID-19. The table came from immunoSEQ multiplex PCR; TCRdb's copy has only in-frame clones and leaves some out. Of a few hundred thousand clones listed, approximately 86% are singletons. The specimen sequenced was PBMCs or T cells enriched from blood (not recorded which). These receptors came from a woman in her 50s who had recovered from COVID-19.

The chain employs TRBV7-9 and TRBJ2-3, with D uncertain. In germline, CDR1 is SEHNR, CDR2 FQNEAQ (reference sequence). This CDR3 region has 16 residues. The V gene lost 1 base and the J gene lost 2 bases, with 13 bases spanning the gap. The CDR3 DNA is TGTGCCAGCAGCTTAGGAGCGATTCCCTACACAGATACGCAGTATTTT. As protein: CASSLGAIPYTDTQYF.

The V and J genes are TRBV2 and TRBJ2-3; D unclear. From germline, CDR1 is SNHLY and CDR2 FYNNEI. V gave up 6 bases and J gave up 6 bases, with 16 bases separating them. This CDR3 is built from 14 residues. CDR3 loop: CASRSQITWDTQYF. The CDR3 DNA sequence: TGTGCCAGCAGGTCACAGATTACCTGGGATACGCAGTATTTT. The full variable domain, completed using reference TRBV2 and TRBJ2-3, is EPEVTQTPSHQVTQMGQEVILRCVPISNHLYFYWYRQILGQKVEFLVSFYNNEISEKSEIFDDQFSVERPDGSNFTLKIRSTKLEDSAMYFCASRSQITWDTQYFGPGTRLTVL.

The chain uses TRBV28 and TRBJ1-3; possible D gene TRBD1, 5 bases. The germline gives CDR1 MDHEN, CDR2 SYDVKM. CDR3 length equals 15 residues. The germline V and J ends were trimmed by 6 bases and 2 bases, with 14 bases remaining between them. The CDR3 DNA is TGTGCCAGCAGGGCAGGGATGATTACTGGAAACACCATATATTTT. Translating gives CASRAGMITGNTIYF.

The rearrangement uses TRBV6-6 and TRBJ1-3, with a weak D call TRBD1 (6 bases). The germline V gene has CDR1 MNHNY and CDR2 SVGAGI (reference sequence). The V gene lost 4 bases and the J gene lost 5 bases, with 9 bases spanning the gap. The CDR3 contains 13 residues. In nucleotides, the CDR3 is TGTGCCAGCAGTTCAGGGGCGAGAAACACCATATATTTT. Translation gives CASSSGARNTIYF.

The rearrangement uses TRBV19 and TRBJ1-2, with no clear D. The CDR3 contains 14 residues. V lost 5 bases to trimming and J lost 0 bases, with 10 bases between them. CDR1 LNHDA and CDR2 SQIVND come from the germline V gene (reference sequence). The CDR3 sequence: CASSLTRANYGYTF. In DNA, the CDR3 is TGTGCCAGTAGTTTAACCCGAGCTAACTATGGCTACACCTTC.

The V and J genes are TRBV3-1 (or the pseudogene TRBV3-2) and TRBJ2-2; tentative D call: TRBD2 (6 bases). This CDR3 is 15 amino acids long. Germline CDR1 is LGHDT and CDR2 is YNNKEL (reference sequence). V gave up 4 bases and J gave up 6 bases, with 15 bases separating them. CDR3 DNA sequence: TGTGCCAGCAGCCCCAGCCCCGGACTACCCGGGGAGCTGTTTTTT. As protein: CASSPSPGLPGELFF.

The CDR3 DNA is TGTGCTAGTGGTTTGGTAAAACGGGAAGCTTTCTTT. It translates to CASGLVKREAFF. The chain uses TRBV12-5 and TRBJ1-1; D call uncertain. Germline V gene sequence: CDR1 LGHNT, CDR2 FRNRAP. The V and J ends lost 0 bases and 8 bases respectively, with 7 bases between them. The CDR3 is 12 amino acids. The entire variable domain, with the rest obtained from reference TRBV12-5 and TRBJ1-1, is as follows: DARVTQTPRHKVTEMGQEVTMRCQPILGHNTVFWYRQTMMQGLELLAYFRNRAPLDDSGMPKDRFSAEMPDATLATLKIQPSEPRDSAVYFCASGLVKREAFFGQGTRLTVV.

The V call is TRBV2, the J call TRBJ1-1, with D uncertain. Germline V lookup: CDR1 SNHLY, CDR2 FYNNEI. The CDR3 spans 15 residues. V was trimmed by 5 bases and J by 2 bases, leaving 15 bases between them. The CDR3 here is CASSMEAGRNTEAFF. DNA of the CDR3: TGTGCCAGCAGTATGGAAGCCGGGAGAAACACTGAAGCTTTCTTT.

This clone appeared once. This rearrangement joins TRBV6-5 to TRBJ2-7; possible D gene TRBD2, 6 bases. Trimming stripped 0 bases from V and 6 bases from J, with 15 bases between. The CDR3 totals 15 residues. Germline V gives CDR1 MNHEY, CDR2 SVGAGI. The CDR3 region is CASSYSTRGPGEQYF. CDR3 in DNA: TGTGCCAGCAGTTACTCGACGCGGGGCCCAGGCGAGCAGTACTTC.

This clone was recorded once. The J gene is TRBJ2-3, the V gene TRBV25-1, with D perhaps matching TRBD2 (6 bases). Germline V gene lookup returns CDR1 MGHDK and CDR2 SYGVNS. Trimming shortened V by 6 bases and J by 2 bases, and 21 bases separated the two germline ends. This CDR3 comprises 17 residues. This CDR3 is CASRNGGLGPHTDTQYF. In nucleotides, the CDR3 is TGTGCCAGCAGGAACGGGGGTCTGGGGCCCCACACAGATACGCAGTATTTT. Together with reference TRBV25-1 and TRBJ2-3, the CDR3 gives the full variable domain: EADIYQTPRYLVIGTGKKITLECSQTMGHDKMYWYQQDPGMELHLIHYSYGVNSTEKGDLSSESTVSRIRTEHFPLTLESARPSHTSQYLCASRNGGLGPHTDTQYFGPGTRLTVL.

The V and J genes are TRBV11-3 and TRBJ2-3; 7 bases align to TRBD1. V gave up 4 bases and J gave up 4 bases; unmatched junction bases: 8. The CDR3 contains 15 residues. Per the germline V gene, CDR1 is SGHNT and CDR2 is YENEEA. The CDR3 spells CASSSRDSPSDTQYF. The CDR3, as DNA: TGTGCCAGCAGCTCCCGGGACAGTCCTTCAGATACGCAGTATTTT.

The chain joins TRBV11-3 to TRBJ2-7; possibly TRBD2 for D (6 bases). The CDR3 is 14 residues long. The germline V gene has CDR1 SGHNT and CDR2 YENEEA. V shed 6 bases and J shed 7 bases, with 19 bases lying between them. CDR3 residues: CASSPDGGRSEQYF. The CDR3 DNA follows: TGTGCCAGCAGTCCCGACGGGGGTCGGTCGGAGCAGTACTTC.

The V and J genes are TRBV11-2 and TRBJ1-2; D ambiguous. Germline CDR1 and CDR2: SGHAT and FQNNGV. The CDR3 covers 13 residues. V lost 1 base to trimming and J lost 4 bases, with 7 bases between them. The CDR3 loop reads CASSLVRSYGYTF. CDR3 nucleotides: TGTGCCAGCAGCTTAGTCAGATCCTATGGCTACACCTTC.

The V call is TRBV6-6, the J call TRBJ1-1, with TRBD1 matching 7 bases. This CDR3 region has 13 residues. The V segment lost 9 bases and the J segment 5 bases; nucleotides outside the gene matches: 9. The V gene's germline CDR1 is MNHNY and CDR2 SVGAGI (reference sequence). CDR3 amino acids: CASLTDRETEAFF. The CDR3 DNA follows: TGTGCCAGTTTGACTGACAGGGAAACTGAAGCTTTCTTT.

The chain recombines TRBV19 with TRBJ1-1; D not certain. The CDR3 totals 13 residues. Germline-derived CDR1 and CDR2 are LNHDA and SQIVND (reference sequence). Trimming removed 6 bases from V and 2 bases from J, with 10 bases in between. CDR3 loop: CASSQQSNTEAFF. The CDR3 DNA reads TGTGCCAGTAGCCAACAGTCTAACACTGAAGCTTTCTTT.

CDR3: CASSQAAYEQYF. Here the CDR3 DNA reads TGTGCCAGCAGCCAAGCTGCCTACGAGCAGTACTTC. The V gene is TRBV3-1 (or the pseudogene TRBV3-2), the J gene TRBJ2-7; unclear D gene. Germline lookup yields CDR1 LGHDT and CDR2 YNNKEL (reference sequence). Trimming pared 1 base from V and 2 bases from J, leaving 3 bases between. This CDR3 is 12 amino acids long.

The chain uses TRBV30 and TRBJ1-2; 7 bases match TRBD1. Losses at the gene ends were 2 bases for V and 1 base for J; bases not matched to a gene: 1. CDR1 is GTSNPN and CDR2 is SVGIG in the germline V gene (reference sequence). The CDR3 has 13 amino acids. In DNA, the CDR3 is TGTGCCTGGAGTTACAGGGGTAACTATGGCTACACCTTC. Protein product: CAWSYRGNYGYTF. Looking up the rest from reference TRBV30 and TRBJ1-2 gives the full variable domain: SQTIHQWPATLVQPVGSPLSLECTVEGTSNPNLYWYRQAAGRGLQLLFYSVGIGQISSEVPQNLSASRPQDRQFILSSKKLLLSDSGFYLCAWSYRGNYGYTFGSGTRLTVV.

V is TRBV27 and J is TRBJ2-2; 7 bases align to TRBD1. The length of the CDR3 is 16 residues. Per the germline V gene, CDR1 is MNHEY and CDR2 is SMNVEV (reference sequence). Trimming took 6 bases from V and 2 from J; bases not matched to a gene: 9. In nucleotides, the CDR3 is TGTGCCAGCAGCCTAAGGGACAGACTAAACACCGGGGAGCTGTTTTTT. Protein product: CASSLRDRLNTGELFF.

The rearrangement uses TRBV5-1 and TRBJ2-6; D is unresolved. CDR1 and CDR2 (germline): SGHRS, YFSETQ. The CDR3 covers 15 residues. V lost 1 base and J lost 0, with 5 bases in between. The CDR3 DNA sequence: TGCGCCAGCAGCTTGTCGGTCTCTGGGGCCAACGTCCTGACTTTC. This translates into CASSLSVSGANVLTF.

The chain is built from TRBV5-1 and TRBJ2-3; D may be TRBD1 (5 bases). Trimming took off 4 bases at V and 0 bases at J, with 12 bases between the two ends. This CDR3 contains 15 residues. CDR1 and CDR2 from the germline V gene are SGHRS and YFSETQ. CDR3 residues: CASSPTAVSTDTQYF. The CDR3 DNA reads as TGCGCCAGCAGCCCGACAGCCGTTAGCACAGATACGCAGTATTTT.

This clone was seen only once. V usage is TRBV29-1 and J usage is TRBJ1-5, with D perhaps matching TRBD1 (6 bases). This CDR3 region has 13 residues. Trimming cost V 5 bases and J 1 base, with 9 bases left between them. Germline CDR1 is SQVTM and CDR2 is ANQGSEA. In nucleotides, the CDR3 is TGCAGCGTTAGAACAGGGAGCAATCAGCCCCAGCATTTT. As protein: CSVRTGSNQPQHF.

This sequence joins TRBV5-1 and TRBJ2-1, with 7 bases that match TRBD2. CDR1 and CDR2 from the germline V gene are SGHRS and YFSETQ. The CDR3 runs 16 residues. The V gene end was trimmed by 2 bases and the J gene end by 4 bases; junction bases not matched to a gene: 9. Here the CDR3 reads CASSFYRSAGYNEQFF. The DNA for the CDR3 is TGCGCCAGCAGCTTTTATCGATCAGCGGGGTACAATGAGCAGTTCTTC.

This clone was observed a handful of times. The junction and the germline gene differ at one end; a read error may be behind it. V gene TRBV7-7 combines with J gene TRBJ2-1, with 10 positions matching TRBD2. CDR3 length: 15 residues. Germline CDR1 SSHAT, CDR2 FNYEAQ (reference sequence). The CDR3 coding sequence is TGTGCTAGCAGCCCTAGCGGGAGCTCCTACAATGAGCAGTTCTTC. The encoded protein is CASSPSGSSYNEQFF.

The chain recombines TRBV7-2 with TRBJ2-2; D is perhaps TRBD2 (6 bases). CDR1 is SGHTA and CDR2 is FQGNSA in the germline V gene. V gave up 6 bases and J gave up 1 base, with 15 bases separating them. CDR3 length: 16 residues. CDR3 coding DNA: TGTGCCAGCAGTCGGGCCCCAGCGGGGAACACCGGGGAGCTGTTTTTT. Its translation is CASSRAPAGNTGELFF.

This chain joins TRBV19 and TRBJ2-7, with TRBD2 identical over 14 bases. The CDR3 extends over 16 amino acids. Germline CDR1 LNHDA, CDR2 SQIVND (reference sequence). Trimming took 5 bases from V and 2 from J; bases not matched to a gene: 5. CDR3 DNA: TGTGCCAGTAGTGCACTGGGACTAGCGGGAGCCTACGAGCAGTACTTC. Translation gives CASSALGLAGAYEQYF.

The chain couples TRBV19 to TRBJ1-1; D is perhaps TRBD1 (6 bases). The CDR3 is 15 amino acids. CDR1 and CDR2 (germline): LNHDA, SQIVND (reference sequence). V was pared by 8 bases and J by 4 bases, with 20 bases between. The CDR3 here is CASLPLYQGRTEAFF. The CDR3 nucleotides are TGTGCCAGTCTTCCCCTTTATCAGGGGCGCACTGAAGCTTTCTTT.

Only a few counts were recorded for this clone. The chain is built from TRBV7-9 and TRBJ1-2; 8 nucleotides line up with TRBD1. J was trimmed by 4 bases and V by 2 bases; bases with no gene match: 18. CDR3 length: 19 amino acids. Per the germline V gene, CDR1 is SEHNR and CDR2 is FQNEAQ (reference sequence). DNA for the CDR3: TGTGCCAGCAGCTTATACGCCAGGGGGCTGCTTGGCCCTTCCTATGGCTACACCTTC. Its translation: CASSLYARGLLGPSYGYTF.

V is TRBV5-4 and J is TRBJ2-2; 9 bases are shared with TRBD1. Germline CDR1 SGHNT, CDR2 YYREEE (reference sequence). There are 15 residues in the CDR3. J lost 6 bases, V lost 2 bases, and 5 bases had no gene match. CDR3 sequence (DNA): TGTGCCAGCAGCTTTGAGGGACAGGGCCCCGGGGAGCTGTTTTTT. This translates into CASSFEGQGPGELFF.

This clone was seen repeatedly, ten times or more. CDR3 sequence reads: CASSVAPLADSYNEQFF. CDR3 DNA: TGTGCCAGCAGCGTAGCCCCGCTAGCGGACTCCTACAATGAGCAGTTCTTC. The chain couples TRBV9 to TRBJ2-1; 7 bases agree with TRBD2. This CDR3 spans 17 amino acids. Trimming at V came to 0 bases and at J to 0 bases, leaving 6 bases not matched to a gene. Per the germline V gene, CDR1 is SGDLS and CDR2 is YYNGEE.

The rearrangement links TRBV7-9 to TRBJ2-7; TRBD1 is a possible D gene (5 bases). The germline V gene encodes CDR1 SEHNR and CDR2 FQNEAQ (reference sequence). V was trimmed by 6 bases and J by 2 bases, leaving 11 bases between them. The length of the CDR3 is 13 residues. The CDR3 reads CASSGQGTYEQYF. The CDR3 nucleotides read TGTGCCAGCAGTGGGCAGGGAACCTACGAGCAGTACTTC.